Here is one TCR beta chain with its context. Its antigen is as yet unknown. The entry originates in a study of T cells in Graves' hyperthyroidism and ophthalmopathy. Study findings and constraints: Most expanded thyroid clonotypes above 0.001 recurred in blood.

Criteria for exclusion of patients were uncontrolled infection, other autoimmune disease, pregnancy or lactation. The CDR3 regions of TCR beta were amplified from RNA transcripts. HTBI primers drove first-round RT-PCR of the TCR CDR3. TCRdb re-called the multiplex PCR reads through MiXCR, storing one row per CDR3 protein. This table holds around 570,000 distinct CDR3 sequences, about 20% found once. CDR1 LGHNA and CDR2 YNFKEQ come from the germline V gene. CDR3 length: 14 residues. Trimming cost V 2 bases and J 6 bases, with 10 bases left between them. The V gene is TRBV4-2, the J gene TRBJ2-2; D is unresolved. The TCR originated in a man between 35 and 55 years old with Graves' ophthalmopathy. What was sequenced was blood. The CDR3 here is CASSQTSRSGELFF. CDR3 DNA sequence: TGTGCCAGCAGCCAAACCAGTAGGTCCGGGGAGCTGTTTTTT.